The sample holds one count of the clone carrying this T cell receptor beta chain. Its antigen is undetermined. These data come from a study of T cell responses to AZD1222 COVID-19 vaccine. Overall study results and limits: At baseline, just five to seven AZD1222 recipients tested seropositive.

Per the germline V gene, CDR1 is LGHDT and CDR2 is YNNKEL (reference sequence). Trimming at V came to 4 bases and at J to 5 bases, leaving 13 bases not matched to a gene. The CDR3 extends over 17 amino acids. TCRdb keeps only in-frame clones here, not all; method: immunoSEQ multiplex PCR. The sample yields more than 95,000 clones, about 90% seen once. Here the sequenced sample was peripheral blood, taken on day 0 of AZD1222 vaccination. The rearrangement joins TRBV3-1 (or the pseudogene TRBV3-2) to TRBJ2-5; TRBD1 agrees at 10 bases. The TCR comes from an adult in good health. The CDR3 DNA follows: TGTGCCAGCAGCCCTTCAGGGGCGGGACAGGGGTGGGAGACCCAGTACTTC. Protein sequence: CASSPSGAGQGWETQYF.